This is a list of T cell receptor beta chains from one sample in a study of blood T cell repertoires in COVID-19. The table came from immunoSEQ multiplex PCR; TCRdb's copy has only in-frame clones and leaves some out. This table holds about 33,000 clones, approximately 85% found once. Sequencing was carried out using peripheral blood. These receptors were taken from a human donor in a cohort sampled during active COVID-19. Each CDR3 is given with its conserved first and last residue. Each record gives: clone size, V gene, D gene, J gene, CDR3 length, CDR3 protein, CDR3 DNA. D genes are given only for firm matches. Clone size is given for some rows only: seen once, a few or many times, or a class if the clone is expanded.

>few|TRBV5-1|.|TRBJ1-1|19
CASRQGTFRSDRRTTEAFF
TGCGCCAGCAGACAAGGGACTTTCCGCTCTGATCGCCGAACCACTGAAGCTTTCTTT
>.|TRBV29-1|.|TRBJ1-2|13
CSVEVTGSYGYTF
TGCAGCGTCGAGGTAACCGGGTCATATGGCTACACCTTC
>.|TRBV2|.|TRBJ2-7|16
CASSGISTGQGGEQYF
TGTGCCAGCAGTGGAATATCAACGGGTCAAGGTGGCGAGCAGTACTTC
>.|TRBV5-6|TRBD1|TRBJ2-2|15
CASTGTGVNTGELFF
TGTGCCAGCACCGGGACAGGGGTCAACACCGGGGAGCTGTTTTTT
>.|TRBV28|.|TRBJ2-5|15
CASTSGAGAGETQYF
TGTGCCAGCACCTCGGGGGCGGGGGCCGGGGAGACCCAGTACTTC
>.|TRBV5-5|.|TRBJ2-7|14
CASSRGGQGYEQYF
TGTGCCAGCAGCCGGGGGGGACAGGGATACGAGCAGTACTTC
>.|TRBV5-6|.|TRBJ2-6|18
CASSPRDREVSGANVLTF
TGTGCCAGCAGCCCAAGAGACAGGGAGGTGTCTGGGGCCAACGTCCTGACTTTC
>.|TRBV7-3|TRBD1|TRBJ2-3|15
CASSLTGGLADTQYF
TGTGCCAGCAGCTTAACAGGGGGCCTGGCAGATACGCAGTATTTT
>.|TRBV5-1|TRBD2|TRBJ2-3|15
CASSLISGGADTQYF
TGCGCCAGCAGCTTGATTAGCGGGGGGGCGGATACGCAGTATTTT
>.|TRBV7-2|.|TRBJ1-3|14
CASSFGGLGNTIYF
TGTGCCAGCAGCTTCGGGGGTTTAGGGAACACCATATATTTT